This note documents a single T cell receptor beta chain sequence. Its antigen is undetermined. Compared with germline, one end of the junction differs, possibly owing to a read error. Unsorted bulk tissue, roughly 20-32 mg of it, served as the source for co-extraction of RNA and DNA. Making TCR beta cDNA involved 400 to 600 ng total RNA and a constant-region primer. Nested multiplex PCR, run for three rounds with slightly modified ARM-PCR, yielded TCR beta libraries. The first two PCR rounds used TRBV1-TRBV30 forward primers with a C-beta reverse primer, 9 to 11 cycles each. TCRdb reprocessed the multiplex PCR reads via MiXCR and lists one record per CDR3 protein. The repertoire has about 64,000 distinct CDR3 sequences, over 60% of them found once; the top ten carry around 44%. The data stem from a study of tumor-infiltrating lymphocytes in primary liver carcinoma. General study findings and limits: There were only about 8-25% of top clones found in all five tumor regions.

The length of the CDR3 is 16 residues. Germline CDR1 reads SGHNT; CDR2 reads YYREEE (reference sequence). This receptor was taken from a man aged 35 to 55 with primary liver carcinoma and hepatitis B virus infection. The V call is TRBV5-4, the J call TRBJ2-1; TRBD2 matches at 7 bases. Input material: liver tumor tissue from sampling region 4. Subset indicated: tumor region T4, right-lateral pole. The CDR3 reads CGSSSGLAGVYNEQFF. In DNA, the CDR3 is TGTGGCAGCAGCTCGGGACTTGCGGGAGTCTATAATGAGCAGTTCTTC.